Below are 30 T cell receptor beta chains sequenced from a single sample in a study of control samples from healthy donors and cancer patients. Profiled with immunoSEQ multiplex PCR; TCRdb holds only in-frame clones, not every one. Among 100,000 to 150,000 clones, roughly 87% were seen once, and the ten largest hold around 1.8%. What was sequenced was blood. The origin of the receptors is a man younger than 35 in good health.

The chain has TRBV6-5 and TRBJ1-5; 8 bases match TRBD1. Germline CDR1 MNHEY, CDR2 SVGAGI. V gave up 6 bases and J gave up 5 bases; unmatched junction bases: 6. The CDR3 length is 14 residues. Here the CDR3 reads CASSRTGSDQPQHF. The CDR3 DNA sequence: TGTGCCAGCAGCCGGACAGGGTCTGATCAGCCCCAGCATTTT.

The chain recombines TRBV2 with TRBJ2-7, with 10 bases matching TRBD2. V shed 5 bases and J 0 bases; nucleotides not matched to a gene: 1. The CDR3 is 14 residues long. CDR1 and CDR2 (germline): SNHLY, FYNNEI. As DNA, the CDR3 is TGTGCCAGCAGTCCTAGCGGGAGCTCCTACGAGCAGTACTTC. This sequence encodes CASSPSGSSYEQYF.

The CDR3 DNA follows: TGTGCCAGCAGTTACCTCGGGGGACTGAACACCGGGGAGCTGTTTTTT. Encoded protein: CASSYLGGLNTGELFF. The gene calls are TRBV6-5 and TRBJ2-2; the D gene is possibly TRBD2 (6 bases). Per the germline V gene, CDR1 is MNHEY and CDR2 is SVGAGI. CDR3 size: 16 residues. Trimming stripped 2 bases from V and 1 base from J, with 11 bases between.

This clone was seen just once. V and J are TRBV25-1 and TRBJ2-7, with 7 bases fitting TRBD2. From germline, CDR1 is MGHDK and CDR2 SYGVNS. V lost 4 bases, J lost 4 bases, and 7 bases stayed unmatched. The CDR3 length is 14 residues. CDR3 sequence reads: CASSGTGGGYEQYF. The CDR3 nucleotides read TGTGCCAGCAGTGGGACGGGGGGTGGTTACGAGCAGTACTTC.

The chain carries TRBV7-9 and TRBJ1-1; no firm D call. Germline V gene sequence: CDR1 SEHNR, CDR2 FQNEAQ (reference sequence). This CDR3 is 13 amino acids long. Trimming stripped 8 bases from V and 7 bases from J, with 17 bases between. The CDR3 protein is CASCPPKVVEAFF. DNA of the CDR3: TGTGCCAGCTGCCCCCCCAAAGTCGTTGAAGCTTTCTTT.

This clone showed up just a few times. The chain has TRBV11-2 and TRBJ1-5; D unclear. The length of the CDR3 is 16 residues. V was trimmed by 1 base and J by 4 bases, leaving 14 bases between them. Germline values: CDR1 SGHAT, CDR2 FQNNGV. The CDR3 reads CASSLGQVERNQPQHF. The CDR3 DNA reads as TGTGCCAGCAGCTTAGGGCAGGTTGAAAGAAATCAGCCCCAGCATTTT.

V and J are TRBV27 and TRBJ2-5; D not resolved. This CDR3 is built from 14 residues. V lost 3 bases, J lost 2 bases, and 10 bases lay in between. CDR1 MNHEY and CDR2 SMNVEV come from the germline V gene (reference sequence). The DNA of the CDR3 is TGTGCCAGCAGTTTGCGAGGACGTCAAGAGACCCAGTACTTC. This codes for CASSLRGRQETQYF.

The chain combines TRBV7-2 with TRBJ1-6, with a possible D match to TRBD1 (6 bases). The CDR3 totals 14 residues. Trimming shortened V by 3 bases and J by 7 bases, and 10 bases separated the two germline ends. Germline CDR1 reads SGHTA; CDR2 reads FQGNSA. CDR3 amino acids: CASSFGRGNSPLHF. The CDR3 bases are TGTGCCAGCAGCTTCGGCAGGGGCAATTCACCCCTCCACTTT.

This clone was found once. The chain is built from TRBV6-1 and TRBJ1-1, with D unresolved. The CDR3 consists of 14 residues. The V end was cut by 3 bases, the J end by 1 base, with 9 bases between. The germline V gene encodes CDR1 MNHNS and CDR2 SASEGT. Here the CDR3 DNA reads TGTGCCAGCAGTGAGAAAGCTGGGAACACTGAAGCTTTCTTT. Protein: CASSEKAGNTEAFF.

The chain carries TRBV29-1 and TRBJ1-2; no clear D gene. This CDR3 is built from 11 residues. Per the germline V gene, CDR1 is SQVTM and CDR2 is ANQGSEA. Trimming shortened V by 3 bases and J by 7 bases, and 9 bases separated the two germline ends. In DNA, the CDR3 is TGCAGCGTTGAGGGCGATCTTGGCTACACCTTC. This gives the protein CSVEGDLGYTF.

The rearrangement uses TRBV18 and TRBJ1-2; TRBD1 matches at 10 bases. The junction had 12 bases not matched to a gene; V was cut back by 2 bases and J by 9 bases. Germline assignment: CDR1 KGHSH and CDR2 LQKENI. The CDR3 contains 16 residues. CDR3 sequence reads: CASSPFRRTGGFSYTF. The CDR3 bases are TGTGCCAGCTCACCATTTAGAAGGACAGGGGGTTTCAGCTACACCTTC.

In DNA form, the CDR3 reads TGTGCCTTATTCCCGGTGAACACTGAAGCTTTCTTT. The encoded protein is CALFPVNTEAFF. This chain uses TRBV30 with TRBJ1-1; D not certain. Trimming removed 7 bases at V and 0 bases at J, with 9 bases between. Germline-derived CDR1 and CDR2 are GTSNPN and SVGIG (reference sequence). CDR3 length equals 12 residues.

This sequence joins TRBV5-6 and TRBJ2-1; D not resolved. The CDR3 is 15 amino acids. The V gene lost 1 base and the J gene lost 6 bases, with 14 bases spanning the gap. Germline assignment: CDR1 SGHDT and CDR2 YYEEEE. The CDR3 loop reads CASSLLGRIANEQFF. In DNA, the CDR3 is TGTGCCAGCAGCTTGCTTGGCAGGATCGCCAATGAGCAGTTCTTC.

This clone was counted a few times. V and J are TRBV6-5 and TRBJ1-1; D ambiguous. The V end lost 6 bases, the J end lost 1 base, and 9 bases lay between the germline ends. The CDR3 sequence is 13 residues long. CDR1 and CDR2 from the germline V gene are MNHEY and SVGAGI. The CDR3 DNA reads TGTGCCAGCAGCAAAAATAGGAACACTGAAGCTTTCTTT. It is translated as CASSKNRNTEAFF.

V usage is TRBV27 and J usage is TRBJ1-1; tentatively, D is TRBD1 (5 bases). Deletions cut 3 bases from V and 4 bases from J, with 9 bases between. This CDR3 has 13 residues. CDR1 is MNHEY and CDR2 is SMNVEV in the germline V gene (reference sequence). CDR3 sequence: CASSFGGGTEAFF. DNA for the CDR3: TGTGCCAGCAGTTTCGGGGGAGGCACTGAAGCTTTCTTT.

The rearrangement joins TRBV3-1 (or the pseudogene TRBV3-2) to TRBJ1-3, with a tentative D call TRBD1 (6 bases). The CDR3 runs 13 residues. Trimming removed 8 bases at V and 9 bases at J, with 17 bases between. CDR1 and CDR2 from the germline V gene are LGHDT and YNNKEL (reference sequence). DNA of the CDR3: TGTGCCAGCCGTCCCGGGACATATAGCACCATATATTTT. Encoded protein: CASRPGTYSTIYF.

The J gene is TRBJ1-2, the V gene TRBV9, with D possibly matching TRBD1 (5 bases). CDR1 is SGDLS, CDR2 YYNGEE, per germline. Between the trimmed V and J ends, which lost 0 bases and 8 bases, there was a span of 11 bases. CDR3 length: 13 residues. The CDR3 DNA reads as TGTGCCAGCAGCGTAGGTGGCAGGGAAGGCTACACCTTC. It is translated as CASSVGGREGYTF.

This clone was seen once. This rearrangement joins TRBV5-1 to TRBJ2-1, with 9 positions matching TRBD2. CDR1 and CDR2 from the germline V gene are SGHRS and YFSETQ. With V trimmed by 1 base and J by 4 bases, 0 bases remained unmatched. The CDR3 sequence is 14 residues long. The CDR3 coding sequence is TGCGCCAGCAGCTTGACTAGCGGGTACAATGAGCAGTTCTTC. Protein: CASSLTSGYNEQFF.

The rearrangement joins TRBV7-8 to TRBJ1-5; TRBD1 might be the D (5 bases). Germline assignment: CDR1 SGHVS and CDR2 FQNEAQ. V was shortened by 5 bases and J by 7 bases, with 12 bases between the two germline ends. The length of the CDR3 is 13 residues. CDR3 nucleotide sequence: TGTGCCAGCAGCGAGGGGTGGGACCAGCCCCAGCATTTT. This gives the protein CASSEGWDQPQHF.

The chain uses TRBV14 and TRBJ2-6, with D perhaps TRBD1 (5 bases). The length of the CDR3 is 21 residues. Trimming took 1 base from V and 0 from J, leaving 22 bases between them. CDR1 is SGHDN, CDR2 FVKESK, per germline. As DNA, the CDR3 is TGTGCCAGCAGCCAAGTTAGTTTCGGTACAGGAACTTACTCTGGGGCCAACGTCCTGACTTTC. It codes for CASSQVSFGTGTYSGANVLTF.

V is TRBV27 and J is TRBJ1-5; D gene ambiguous. The CDR3 has 12 residues. Trimming removed 5 bases at V and 1 base at J, with 3 bases between. Germline CDR1 reads MNHEY; CDR2 reads SMNVEV (reference sequence). The CDR3 sequence: CASSRSNQPQHF. Here the CDR3 DNA reads TGTGCCAGCAGTCGCAGCAATCAGCCCCAGCATTTT.

The chain uses TRBV6-6 and TRBJ2-7, with D unresolved. Trimming stripped 0 bases from V and 2 bases from J, with 8 bases between. The CDR3 is 14 residues long. Germline V lookup: CDR1 MNHNY, CDR2 SVGAGI (reference sequence). This chain's CDR3 is CASSYSSRAYEQYF. In DNA, the CDR3 is TGTGCCAGCAGTTACTCGAGTAGGGCCTACGAGCAGTACTTC.

The chain combines TRBV25-1 with TRBJ1-2; D unclear. The ends were cut back, 5 bases at V and 8 bases at J, with 9 bases in the middle. Per germline, CDR1 MGHDK and CDR2 SYGVNS. This CDR3 spans 11 amino acids. The CDR3 sequence is CASSPGGGYTF. In DNA form, the CDR3 reads TGTGCCAGCAGTCCTGGTGGGGGCTACACCTTC.

V is TRBV19 and J is TRBJ1-4; 10 nucleotides align to TRBD1. Germline trimming cut 7 bases from V and 6 bases from J; bases unmatched to any gene: 11. Germline V gene data show CDR1 as LNHDA and CDR2 as SQIVND (reference sequence). This CDR3 has 16 residues. This CDR3 reads CASTTRGTGDDEKLFF. CDR3 coding DNA: TGTGCCAGTACCACCAGAGGGACAGGGGATGATGAAAAACTGTTTTTT.

The chain employs TRBV27 and TRBJ2-1, with unresolved D. V was shortened by 8 bases and J by 3 bases, with 17 bases between the two germline ends. The CDR3 sequence is 15 residues long. CDR1 is MNHEY and CDR2 is SMNVEV in the germline V gene (reference sequence). The CDR3 nucleotides are TGTGCCAGCGGCGCCCCTCTTCGGCTCTACAATGAGCAGTTCTTC. It codes for CASGAPLRLYNEQFF.

This sequence joins TRBV11-3 and TRBJ2-3; D not resolved. The V gene lost 3 bases and the J gene lost 2 bases, with 21 bases spanning the gap. The germline V gene encodes CDR1 SGHNT and CDR2 YENEEA. The CDR3 is made up of 18 amino acids. The CDR3 protein is CASSFRAWSGDHTDTQYF. In DNA form, the CDR3 reads TGTGCCAGCAGCTTTCGGGCTTGGTCAGGAGACCACACAGATACGCAGTATTTT.

The V gene is TRBV18, the J gene TRBJ1-2, with 7 bases aligning to TRBD1. Per germline, CDR1 KGHSH and CDR2 LQKENI. The J segment lost 3 bases and the V segment lost 3 bases, leaving 4 bases of the junction unmatched. The CDR3 runs to 14 residues. The DNA for the CDR3 is TGTGCCAGCTCACCCAGGGACAGATACTATGGCTACACCTTC. Its protein is CASSPRDRYYGYTF.

This clone was detected only a few times. V gene TRBV18 combines with J gene TRBJ1-5, with TRBD1 identical over 7 bases. Germline CDR1 and CDR2: KGHSH and LQKENI. This CDR3 contains 17 residues. V lost 3 bases, J lost 2 bases, and 10 bases stayed unmatched. Written as DNA, the CDR3 is TGTGCCAGCTCACCCCGGACAGGCGGTTCAGGCAATCAGCCCCAGCATTTT. This sequence encodes CASSPRTGGSGNQPQHF.

V and J are TRBV11-2 and TRBJ1-2, with a possible D match to TRBD1 (6 bases). Trimming removed 5 bases at V and 5 bases at J, with 15 bases between. Germline-derived CDR1 and CDR2 are SGHAT and FQNNGV. The CDR3 covers 14 residues. CDR3 sequence reads: CASSIPPGAYGYTF. The DNA for the CDR3 is TGTGCCAGCAGCATCCCCCCAGGGGCGTATGGCTACACCTTC.

The chain couples TRBV6-5 to TRBJ2-1, with 11 positions matching TRBD1. Trimming removed 7 bases from V and 9 bases from J; junction bases left unmatched: 8. This CDR3 spans 14 amino acids. Germline V lookup: CDR1 MNHEY, CDR2 SVGAGI. CDR3 in amino acids: CASTLGQGVREQFF. The CDR3 DNA reads TGTGCCAGCACCCTGGGACAGGGGGTACGTGAGCAGTTCTTC.